The subject of this entry is one T cell receptor (beta chain). This sample is part of a study of blood T cell repertoires in COVID-19. At the level of the study: The United States, Italy and Spain provided the acute and convalescent COVID-19 samples. T cells, B-cell-depleted T cells, or PBMCs supplied cDNA or gDNA.

Everyone who took part was roughly 18 to 89 years old, and they came from about 23 US areas. Germline V gene sequence: CDR1 MGHDK, CDR2 SYGVNS. Trimming stripped 6 bases from V and 2 bases from J, with 11 bases between. The CDR3 runs to 14 residues. Authors' data handling: Cell counts per sample came from amplifying reference gene primers. Generated by immunoSEQ multiplex PCR, the TCRdb table keeps only in-frame clones and is missing some. The D gene and trimming were derived from the DNA, and the V and J assignments and clone size from that table. The sample yields approximately 210,000 clones, over 65% seen once.

This clonotype originated in a woman aged 55-69 years who had recovered from COVID-19. The chain carries TRBV25-1 and TRBJ2-4; D is possibly TRBD2 (5 bases). Sample: PBMCs or T cells enriched from blood (not recorded which). CDR3 DNA: TGTGCCAGCAGCCCCGGGATGCCCAAAAACATTCAGTACTTC. Translating it yields CASSPGMPKNIQYF.